The 13 T cell receptor beta chains listed next were all sequenced from one sample in a study of cytomegalovirus exposure and HLA in healthy donors. With 60 Vbeta and 13 Jbeta primers, the PCR was carried out. Profiling relied on immunoSEQ multiplex PCR, and the TCRdb table lists in-frame clones only, not all of them. The repertoire includes 95,000 to 150,000 clones, about 80% of them detected once, and around 3.6% sits in the top ten. Sequences were obtained from PBMCs. These receptors came from a man aged 35 to 55 in good health and CMV-seronegative.

The V call is TRBV7-8, the J call TRBJ2-7; maybe TRBD2 (6 bases). Trimming took 3 bases from V and 0 from J, leaving 15 bases between them. CDR1 is SGHVS and CDR2 is FQNEAQ in the germline V gene. The CDR3 length is 16 residues. The chain's CDR3 is CASSFGGGVSSYEQYF. The DNA of the CDR3 is TGTGCCAGCAGCTTTGGTGGCGGGGTGAGCTCCTACGAGCAGTACTTC.

CDR3 DNA: TGCGCCAGCAGCCAAGATCTGGGCACAATGAACACTGAAGCTTTCTTT. Translated, it gives CASSQDLGTMNTEAFF. The chain joins TRBV4-3 to TRBJ1-1; D ambiguous. This CDR3 spans 16 amino acids. The ends were cut back, 0 bases at V and 0 bases at J, with 11 bases in the middle. The germline V gene encodes CDR1 LGHNA and CDR2 YSLEER.

V gene TRBV5-4 combines with J gene TRBJ2-3; 9 bases match TRBD1. Germline CDR1 and CDR2: SGHNT and YYREEE (reference sequence). With V trimmed by 4 bases and J by 1 base, 7 bases remained unmatched. The CDR3 spans 16 residues. CDR3 DNA sequence: TGTGCCAGCAGCCCCCGGACAGGGGAAGGCACAGATACGCAGTATTTT. Residues: CASSPRTGEGTDTQYF.

The V gene is TRBV6-4, the J gene TRBJ2-3; 8 bases line up with TRBD2. Trimming took 3 bases from V and 4 from J; bases not matched to a gene: 6. The CDR3 contains 15 residues. Per germline, CDR1 MRHNA and CDR2 SNTAGT. Here the CDR3 reads CASSEGTRGADTQYF. The CDR3 coding sequence is TGTGCCAGCAGTGAAGGGACTAGAGGCGCAGATACGCAGTATTTT.

This rearrangement joins TRBV2 to TRBJ1-6; D gene ambiguous. V gave up 2 bases and J gave up 9 bases, with 8 bases separating them. In germline, CDR1 is SNHLY, CDR2 FYNNEI. This CDR3 comprises 13 residues. The CDR3 sequence is CASSESTASPLHF. DNA for the CDR3: TGTGCCAGCAGTGAATCTACCGCTTCACCCCTCCACTTT.

The V and J genes are TRBV9 and TRBJ1-4; D is possibly TRBD1 (5 bases). Trimming removed 0 bases from V and 7 bases from J, with 7 bases in between. Per the germline V gene, CDR1 is SGDLS and CDR2 is YYNGEE. This CDR3 is built from 13 residues. The CDR3 loop reads CASSVGGGEKLFF. The DNA for the CDR3 is TGTGCCAGCAGCGTAGGGGGGGGTGAAAAACTGTTTTTT.

The chain combines TRBV4-3 with TRBJ1-5; D uncertain. Germline CDR1 and CDR2: LGHNA and YSLEER. The V end was cut by 2 bases, the J end by 7 bases, with 12 bases between. The CDR3 has 14 amino acids. The CDR3 nucleotides are TGCGCCAGCAGCCAATATCGGCGCGGCCAGCCCCAGCATTTT. It specifies CASSQYRRGQPQHF.

V gene TRBV7-2 combines with J gene TRBJ1-1; D is perhaps TRBD1 (6 bases). This CDR3 contains 14 residues. Trimming shortened V by 5 bases and J by 5 bases, and 15 bases separated the two germline ends. From germline, CDR1 is SGHTA and CDR2 FQGNSA. The CDR3 nucleotides are TGTGCCAGCAGCCAAATGGACAGACGAACTGAAGCTTTCTTT. Protein product: CASSQMDRRTEAFF.

The chain uses TRBV28 and TRBJ1-3; 8 positions agree with TRBD1. The CDR3 has 14 residues. From germline, CDR1 is MDHEN and CDR2 SYDVKM. The trim removed 9 bases at V and 5 bases at J, leaving 9 bases unmatched. The CDR3 DNA sequence: TGTGCCAGTCGCGGACAGGGAGGAAGAAACACCATATATTTT. It translates to CASRGQGGRNTIYF.

The V call is TRBV6-4, the J call TRBJ2-1; no firm D call. V was trimmed by 3 bases and J by 0 bases, leaving 9 bases between them. Germline assignment: CDR1 MRHNA and CDR2 SNTAGT. The CDR3 extends over 15 amino acids. CDR3 amino acids: CASSDVSSSYNEQFF. CDR3 bases: TGTGCCAGCAGTGATGTCTCGAGCTCCTACAATGAGCAGTTCTTC.

The V call is TRBV5-1, the J call TRBJ1-2; 8 bases are a match to TRBD1. The length of the CDR3 is 13 residues. The V and J ends lost 4 bases and 3 bases, in that order; junction bases with no gene match: 2. Germline CDR1 SGHRS, CDR2 YFSETQ. The CDR3 DNA is TGCGCCAGCAGCCCGGGACAGGACTATGGCTACACCTTC. Residues: CASSPGQDYGYTF.

This clone showed up just a few times. The V and J genes are TRBV4-3 and TRBJ2-3; 7 nucleotides align to TRBD2. CDR3 length: 15 residues. Germline V gene lookup returns CDR1 LGHNA and CDR2 YSLEER. Germline trimming cut 0 bases from V and 4 bases from J; bases unmatched to any gene: 4. The CDR3 loop reads CASSQDMGGADTQYF. DNA of the CDR3: TGCGCCAGCAGCCAAGATATGGGAGGGGCAGATACGCAGTATTTT.

This clone was detected only once. The rearrangement uses TRBV5-1 and TRBJ2-5; a possible D gene is TRBD1 (5 bases). This CDR3 spans 15 amino acids. Trimming left V 0 bases short and J 5 bases short, with 14 bases between. Germline V gives CDR1 SGHRS, CDR2 YFSETQ. The CDR3 region is CASSLGGGKGETQYF. CDR3 nucleotides: TGCGCCAGCAGCTTGGGCGGCGGCAAGGGGGAGACCCAGTACTTC.